This TCR beta chain was sequenced in a study of blood T cell repertoires in COVID-19. Libraries were prepared by immunoSEQ multiplex PCR; TCRdb keeps only in-frame clonotypes and omits some of them. The data show fewer than 200,000 clones, roughly four fifths seen once. The count of this clone is one. The CDR3 consists of 16 residues. Looked up from germline, CDR1 is MNHNY and CDR2 is SVGAGI (reference sequence). Trimming removed 5 bases from V and 0 bases from J; junction bases left unmatched: 9. The rearrangement links TRBV6-6 to TRBJ1-1; 7 bases are shared with TRBD1. The receptor's source is a woman in her seventies with COVID-19, enrolled during active disease. Material: peripheral blood. CDR3 residues: CASSPRQGTLNTEAFF. In DNA, the CDR3 is TGTGCCAGCAGTCCTCGACAGGGTACTTTGAACACTGAAGCTTTCTTT.